The clone carrying this T cell receptor beta chain has a count of ten or more. The data originate from a study of T-cell reconstitution after alpha-beta-depleted transplantation in children. Library preparation (for TCRbeta) was performed with unique molecular identifiers. TCRdb processed the PCR reads anew with MiXCR; each CDR3 protein has one entry. The table includes roughly 100,000 distinct CDR3 sequences, 7% to 9% detected once. Germline CDR1 reads DFQATT; CDR2 reads SNEGSKA (reference sequence). The length of the CDR3 is 14 residues. Trimming cost V 3 bases and J 8 bases; bases outside gene matches: 7.

The V gene is TRBV20-1, the J gene TRBJ2-1; 10 bases align to TRBD2. The sample here was PBMCs from the stem cell graft donor, taken from the stem cell graft. The receptor was isolated from a human donor who donated a stem cell graft to a child with congenital amegakaryocytic thrombocytopenia. The CDR3 region has the DNA TGCAGTGCTAGTCACACTAGCGGGGCCGATGAGCAGTTCTTC. Translation gives CSASHTSGADEQFF.